This T cell receptor (beta chain) was sequenced for a study of T cell repertoires in cytomegalovirus infection. Looking at the study overall: Matching HLA type and CMV infection were both indicated by public TCR beta signatures. Findings and limits, study-wide: Identification of carriers of CMV plus the relevant HLA was achieved through cumulative public TCR beta family frequency. Across the ex vivo response, the dominant clonotypes were HLA-C-restricted CMV-specific TCR beta clonotypes.

This clonotype has a count of ten or more. Its antigen is still unknown. This CDR3 contains 16 residues. The germline V gene has CDR1 MNHNY and CDR2 SVGAGI (reference sequence). After removal of 6 bases from V and 3 bases from J, the junction contained 5 bases not matched to a gene. MiXCR was run by TCRdb on the reads, yielding one entry per CDR3 protein. Of fewer than 1,000,000 distinct CDR3 sequences in the sample, 31% were seen once. V gene TRBV6-6 combines with J gene TRBJ2-1; 13 nucleotides agree with TRBD2. The TCR comes from a human donor in good health (CMV status not recorded). Some clones in this sample may be carry-over from other donors' samples. This sample comprised cultured CD8+ T cells from PBMCs, obtained from culture after CMV antigen stimulation. This CDR3 reads CASRALAGGDYNEQFF. The CDR3 DNA reads TGTGCCAGCAGGGCACTAGCGGGGGGGGACTACAATGAGCAGTTCTTC.